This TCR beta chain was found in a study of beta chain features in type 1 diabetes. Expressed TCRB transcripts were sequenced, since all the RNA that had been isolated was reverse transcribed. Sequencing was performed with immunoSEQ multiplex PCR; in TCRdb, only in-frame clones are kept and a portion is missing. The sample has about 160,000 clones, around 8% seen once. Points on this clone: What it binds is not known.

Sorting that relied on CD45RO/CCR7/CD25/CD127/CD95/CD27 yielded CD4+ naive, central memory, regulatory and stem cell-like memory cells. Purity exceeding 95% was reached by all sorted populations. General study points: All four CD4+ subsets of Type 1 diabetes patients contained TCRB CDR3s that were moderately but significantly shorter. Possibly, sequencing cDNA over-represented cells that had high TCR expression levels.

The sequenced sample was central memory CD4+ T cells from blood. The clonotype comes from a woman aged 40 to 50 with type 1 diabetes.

The CDR3 DNA reads as TGCGCCAGCAGCCTCCGAACAGGGGACGACACTGAAGCTTTCTTT. The encoded protein is CASSLRTGDDTEAFF. This rearrangement joins TRBV5-1 to TRBJ1-1; 7 bases match TRBD1. Trimming removed 4 bases from V and 3 bases from J; junction bases left unmatched: 9. This CDR3 spans 15 amino acids. Germline CDR1 and CDR2: SGHRS and YFSETQ.